The present entry profiles one T cell receptor beta chain with its context. Its antigen is unidentified. This entry belongs to a study of T cell responses to AZD1222 COVID-19 vaccine. Study outcomes and limitations: Most donors were white British, females outnumbered males, and clonal diversity was possibly underestimated. Unmutated regions of variants are reportedly targeted by nearly half of spike-specific TCRs.

The repertoire was sequenced with immunoSEQ multiplex PCR; TCRdb's copy has only in-frame clones and lacks some. The table lists 100,000 to 120,000 clones, 94% of them singletons. The CDR3 totals 13 residues. After removal of 3 bases from V and 7 bases from J, the junction contained 4 bases not matched to a gene. CDR1 and CDR2 (germline): LGHDT, YNNKEL (reference sequence). Pooling of second doses given at about 4 or about 12 weeks was done. The sequence was collected from an adult who received the AZD1222 COVID-19 vaccine. The rearrangement joins TRBV3-1 (or the pseudogene TRBV3-2) to TRBJ2-3, with 7 bases identical to TRBD2. The source was peripheral blood, collected 28 days after the second AZD1222 dose. The CDR3, as DNA: TGTGCCAGCAGCCAGAGGGGACTAAATACGCAGTATTTT. Residues: CASSQRGLNTQYF.